The clone carrying this TCR beta chain has just one count. The V and J ends lost 3 bases and 4 bases, in that order; junction bases with no gene match: 14. The CDR3 extends over 18 amino acids. Germline-derived CDR1 and CDR2 are SGHAT and FQNNGV. The sample comes from a study of T cell responses to AZD1222 COVID-19 vaccine. TCRdb's table, derived via immunoSEQ multiplex PCR, lists solely in-frame clones and lacks some. This table holds about 100,000 clones, 85% to 90% found once. J is TRBJ2-1 and V is TRBV11-2; 8 positions match TRBD1. This specimen consisted of peripheral blood, obtained on day 0 of AZD1222 vaccination. The clonotype originates from an adult in good health. CDR3 amino acids: CASSLTGVSLGSYNEQFF. CDR3 coding DNA: TGTGCCAGCAGCTTGACAGGGGTTAGCCTTGGGTCGTACAATGAGCAGTTCTTC. The variable domain in full, completed from reference TRBV11-2 and TRBJ2-1, reads EAGVAQSPRYKIIEKRQSVAFWCNPISGHATLYWYQQILGQGPKLLIQFQNNGVVDDSQLPKDRFSAERLKGVDSTLKIQPAKLEDSAVYLCASSLTGVSLGSYNEQFFGPGTRLTVL.